This T cell receptor (beta chain) was sequenced for a study of T cells in Graves' hyperthyroidism and ophthalmopathy. The CDR3 regions of TCR beta were amplified from RNA transcripts. Using the HTBI primer set, a first-round RT-PCR was run on the TCR CDR3. TCRdb independently ran MiXCR on the multiplex PCR reads; one entry per CDR3 protein. The sample includes approximately 570,000 distinct CDR3 sequences, 15% to 20% of them seen just once. The V gene lost 5 bases and the J gene lost 12 bases, with 14 bases spanning the gap. The germline gives CDR1 SEHNR, CDR2 FQNEAQ (reference sequence). The CDR3 covers 13 residues.

The receptor was derived from a man aged 40-55 years with Graves' ophthalmopathy. The sample comprised blood. The chain recombines TRBV7-9 with TRBJ1-6, with a possible D match to TRBD1 (6 bases). The CDR3 DNA reads TGTGCCAGCAGCGCCAGGGAAGGGGGACCCCTCCACTTT. Its protein is CASSAREGGPLHF.